This is a list of T cell receptor beta chains from one sample in a study of shared clonotypes between healthy human individuals. This table comes from immunoSEQ multiplex PCR, and its TCRdb copy is limited to in-frame clones, with some not included. The table includes approximately 480,000 clones, over 75% detected once. Sequenced sample: PBMCs. These receptors all come from a woman in her forties in good health. Some clones in this sample may be carry-over from other donors' samples. Each CDR3 is given with its conserved first and last residue. Fields, in order: V gene, J gene, clone size, D gene, CDR3 DNA, CDR3 protein. D genes are given only for firm matches. Only part of the rows carry a size: once, few, many, or a class if the clone is expanded.

>TRBV5-6|TRBJ1-1|.|.
TGTGCCAGCAGCTTTAATATGGAGTTTGAAGCTTTCTTT
CASSFNMEFEAFF
>TRBV5-1|TRBJ2-1|.|.
TGCGCCAGCTCCCCAGACGGATACAATGAGCAGTTCTTC
CASSPDGYNEQFF
>TRBV6-1|TRBJ1-5|.|.
TGTGCCAGCAGTGGTCCGGGACTCAGCAATCAGCCCCAGCATTTT
CASSGPGLSNQPQHF
>TRBV10-3|TRBJ2-7|.|.
TGTGCCATCAGTCGTACACCCGAAGGCTACGAGCAGTACTTC
CAISRTPEGYEQYF
>TRBV9|TRBJ2-5|once|.
TGTGCCAGCAGCGTCACCGCCGGGAGCGAGACCCAGTACTTC
CASSVTAGSETQYF
>TRBV6-1|TRBJ1-3|.|.
TGTGCCAGCAGTAGGGACTATAGTGGAAACACCATATATTTT
CASSRDYSGNTIYF
>TRBV5-4|TRBJ1-3|.|.
TGTGCCAGCATGAGGAGCTCTGGAAACACCATATATTTT
CASMRSSGNTIYF
>TRBV4-1|TRBJ2-3|.|.
TGCGCCAGCAGCCACCCACAGGGATCTGGAGATACGCAGTATTTT
CASSHPQGSGDTQYF
>TRBV4-2|TRBJ2-1|.|.
TGTGCCAGCAGCCATCAAAAAGGGTGGCTACCCACCTCGTCGTCTAATGAGCAGTTCTTC
CASSHQKGWLPTSSSNEQFF
>TRBV27|TRBJ1-5|.|TRBD1
TGTGCCAGCAGTTTGGACAGGGGGTATCAGCCCCAGCATTTT
CASSLDRGYQPQHF
>TRBV7-7|TRBJ2-3|once|.
TGTGCTAGCAGCCGATTAGTTGTAGATACGCAGTATTTT
CASSRLVVDTQYF
>TRBV10-3|TRBJ2-2|.|TRBD2
TGTGCCACACGGGCTGTTAGCGGGGGACACGGGGAGCTGTTTTTT
CATRAVSGGHGELFF
>TRBV7-9|TRBJ1-1|.|TRBD1
TGTGCCAGCAGCGAGCCGGGACAGATCATTAACACTGAAGCTTTCTTT
CASSEPGQIINTEAFF
>TRBV15|TRBJ2-2|.|.
TGTGCCACCAGCAGAGATCCGGTCGGGCCCGGGGAGCTGTTTTTT
CATSRDPVGPGELFF
>TRBV5-1|TRBJ2-1|once|TRBD2
TGCGCCAGCAGCCGGACTAGCGGCTCCTACAATGAGCAGTTCTTC
CASSRTSGSYNEQFF
>TRBV2|TRBJ2-3|.|TRBD2
TGTGCCAGCAGTTATGGGCGGGAGGCCACAGATACGCAGTATTTT
CASSYGREATDTQYF
>TRBV28|TRBJ1-1|.|.
TGTGCCAGCAGTTTACGCACTGAAGCTTTCTTT
CASSLRTEAFF
>TRBV5-4|TRBJ2-7|.|TRBD2
TGTGCCAGCAGCCCAACTAGCGGGAGGGCCGGGTACGAGCAGTACTTC
CASSPTSGRAGYEQYF
>TRBV18|TRBJ2-7|once|TRBD2
TGTGCCAGCTCTCCGGGACTAGCTTACGAGCAGTACTTC
CASSPGLAYEQYF
>TRBV5-1|TRBJ2-1|once|.
TGCGCCAGCAGGGACCTCTCCTACAATGAGCAGTTCTTC
CASRDLSYNEQFF
>TRBV28|TRBJ2-7|.|TRBD1
TGTGCCAGCAGTTTATACTCTTATTGGACAGGGTCCTACGAGCAGTACTTC
CASSLYSYWTGSYEQYF
>TRBV5-4|TRBJ2-7|.|TRBD1
TGTGCCAGCAGCTTGGAGGGACAGGGTTCCTCCTACGAGCAGTACTTC
CASSLEGQGSSYEQYF
>TRBV9|TRBJ2-7|.|.
TGTGCCAGCAGCGCCCGATCGGGACTTTTCTACGAGCAGTACTTC
CASSARSGLFYEQYF
>TRBV6-4|TRBJ2-1|once|.
TGTGCCAGCAAGGCTTTCTCTGTCTACAATGAGCAGTTCTTC
CASKAFSVYNEQFF
>TRBV7-3|TRBJ2-2|few|TRBD1
TGTGCCAGCAGCTTGACAGGGGTAACTCGAACCGGGGAGCTGTTTTTT
CASSLTGVTRTGELFF
>TRBV28|TRBJ1-5|.|.
TGTGCCAGCAGTCAGGTCGGGGGGCCGAGTCAGCCCCAGCATTTT
CASSQVGGPSQPQHF
>TRBV7-2|TRBJ1-1|once|.
TGTGCCAGCAGCTTAGCGCGAGGGATGAACACTGAAGCTTTCTTT
CASSLARGMNTEAFF
>TRBV2|TRBJ1-2|.|.
TGTGCCAGCAGTGAAGTTCGTAGAGGGGCACCTACCTTC
CASSEVRRGAPTF
>TRBV16|TRBJ2-7|.|TRBD1
TGTGCCAGCAGCCCCCGGGACAGGGGAGCTTACGAGCAGTACTTC
CASSPRDRGAYEQYF
>TRBV2|TRBJ2-2|once|TRBD1
TGTGCCAGCAGAAGGACAGGGGAAGGGGCCGGGGAGCTGTTTTTT
CASRRTGEGAGELFF
>TRBV5-8|TRBJ1-2|.|.
TGTGCCAGCAGGCCCCGGGACGGGAACTATGGCTACACCTTC
CASRPRDGNYGYTF
>TRBV28|TRBJ1-1|.|.
TGTGCCAGCAGTTCTTCCATGAACACTGAAGCTTTCTTT
CASSSSMNTEAFF
>TRBV9|TRBJ1-4|.|.
TGTGCCAGCAGCGAAAAGGACAGACCTAATGAAAAACTGTTTTTT
CASSEKDRPNEKLFF
>TRBV19|TRBJ1-5|.|.
TGTGCCAGTAGTGCGACCGTTGCGGGCCAGCCCCAGCATTTT
CASSATVAGQPQHF
>TRBV19|TRBJ2-1|.|TRBD2
TGTGCCAGTAGCAGACTAGCGAACTACAATGAGCAGTTCTTC
CASSRLANYNEQFF
>TRBV9|TRBJ2-1|once|.
TGTGCCAGCAGCGTAGCTACAGGCGGGTCGGGGTACAATGAGCAGTTCTTC
CASSVATGGSGYNEQFF
>TRBV7-8|TRBJ2-5|.|.
TGTGCCAGCAGCTTAACGGCCAGGACTACGCTGTGGGAGACCCAGTACTTC
CASSLTARTTLWETQYF
>TRBV7-7|TRBJ1-3|.|.
TGTGCCAGCAGCTTAGTGGGGGAAGGAAACACCATATATTTT
CASSLVGEGNTIYF
>TRBV5-4|TRBJ2-3|.|.
TGTGCCAGCAGCCCCACTAGCACAGATACGCAGTATTTT
CASSPTSTDTQYF
>TRBV28|TRBJ2-7|.|.
TGTGCCAGCAGTTTGGAGGGGTCGGGTGGGGGAGAGCAGTACTTC
CASSLEGSGGGEQYF
>TRBV6-5|TRBJ2-7|.|.
TGTGCCAGCAGTTACTTGGCAGGTACTACCTACGAGCAGTACTTC
CASSYLAGTTYEQYF